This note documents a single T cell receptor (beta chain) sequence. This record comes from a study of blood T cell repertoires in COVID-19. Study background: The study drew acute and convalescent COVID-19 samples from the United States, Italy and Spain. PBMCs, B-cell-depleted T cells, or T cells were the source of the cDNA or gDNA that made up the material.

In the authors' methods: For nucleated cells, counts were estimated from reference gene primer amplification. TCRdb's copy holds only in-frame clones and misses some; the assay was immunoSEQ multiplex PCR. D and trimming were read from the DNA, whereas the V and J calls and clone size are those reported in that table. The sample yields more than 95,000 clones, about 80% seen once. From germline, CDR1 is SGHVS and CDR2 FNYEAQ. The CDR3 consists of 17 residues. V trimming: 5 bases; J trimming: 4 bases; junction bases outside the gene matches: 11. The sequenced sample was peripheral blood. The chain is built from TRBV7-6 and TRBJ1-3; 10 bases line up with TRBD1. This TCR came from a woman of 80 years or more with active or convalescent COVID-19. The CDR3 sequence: CASSHRDRGMPGNTIYF. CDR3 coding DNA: TGTGCCAGCAGCCATCGGGACAGGGGAATGCCGGGAAACACCATATATTTT.